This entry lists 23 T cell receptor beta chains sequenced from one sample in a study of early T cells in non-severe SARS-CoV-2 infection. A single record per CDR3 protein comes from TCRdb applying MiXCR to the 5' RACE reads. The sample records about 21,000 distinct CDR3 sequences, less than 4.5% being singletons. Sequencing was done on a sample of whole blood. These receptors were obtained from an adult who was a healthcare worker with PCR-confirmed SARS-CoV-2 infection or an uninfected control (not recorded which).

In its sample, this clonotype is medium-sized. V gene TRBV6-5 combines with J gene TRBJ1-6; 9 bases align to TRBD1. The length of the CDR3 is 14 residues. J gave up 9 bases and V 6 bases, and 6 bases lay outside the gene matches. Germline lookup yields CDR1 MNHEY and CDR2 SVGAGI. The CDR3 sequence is CASRRTGGGSPLHF. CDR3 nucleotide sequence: TGTGCCAGCAGACGCACAGGGGGCGGTTCACCCCTCCACTTT.

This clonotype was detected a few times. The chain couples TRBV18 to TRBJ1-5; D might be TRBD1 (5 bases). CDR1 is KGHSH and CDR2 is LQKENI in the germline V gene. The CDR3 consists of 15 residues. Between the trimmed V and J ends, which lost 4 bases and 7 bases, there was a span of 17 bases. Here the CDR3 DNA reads TGTGCCAGCTCACTACAGGCAGGGCAGAGGCAGCCCCAGCATTTT. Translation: CASSLQAGQRQPQHF.

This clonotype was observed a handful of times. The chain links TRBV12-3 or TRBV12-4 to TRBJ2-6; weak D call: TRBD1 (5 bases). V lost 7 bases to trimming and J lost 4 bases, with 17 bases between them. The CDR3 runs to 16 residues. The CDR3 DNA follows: TGTGCCAGCATTAGGGGCTGGTCTCTGGGGGCCAACGTCCTGACTTTC. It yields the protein CASIRGWSLGANVLTF.

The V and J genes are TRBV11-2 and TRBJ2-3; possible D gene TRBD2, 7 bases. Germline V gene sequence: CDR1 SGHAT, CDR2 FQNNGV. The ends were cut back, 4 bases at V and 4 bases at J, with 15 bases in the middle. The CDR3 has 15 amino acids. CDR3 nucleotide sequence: TGTGCCAGCAGCTGGGGGGGCAGGACAGCAGATACGCAGTATTTT. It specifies CASSWGGRTADTQYF.

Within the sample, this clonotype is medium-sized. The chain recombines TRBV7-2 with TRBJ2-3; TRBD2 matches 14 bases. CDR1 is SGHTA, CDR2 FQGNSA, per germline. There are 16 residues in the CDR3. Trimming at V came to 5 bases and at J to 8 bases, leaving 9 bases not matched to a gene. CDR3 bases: TGTGCCAGCAGCAAAGGACTAGCGGGGGGCCGTGGTACGCAGTATTTT. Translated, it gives CASSKGLAGGRGTQYF. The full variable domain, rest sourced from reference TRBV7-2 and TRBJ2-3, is GAGVSQSPSNKVTEKGKDVELRCDPISGHTALYWYRQSLGQGLEFLIYFQGNSAPDKSGLPSDRFSAERTGGSVSTLTIQRTQQEDSAVYLCASSKGLAGGRGTQYFGPGTRLTVL.

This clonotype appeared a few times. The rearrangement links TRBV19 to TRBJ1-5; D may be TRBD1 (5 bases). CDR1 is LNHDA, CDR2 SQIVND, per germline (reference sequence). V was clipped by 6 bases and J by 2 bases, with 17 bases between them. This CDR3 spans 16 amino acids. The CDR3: CASSPGGRGGNQPQHF. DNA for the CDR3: TGTGCCAGTAGCCCCGGAGGGAGGGGAGGCAATCAGCCCCAGCATTTT.

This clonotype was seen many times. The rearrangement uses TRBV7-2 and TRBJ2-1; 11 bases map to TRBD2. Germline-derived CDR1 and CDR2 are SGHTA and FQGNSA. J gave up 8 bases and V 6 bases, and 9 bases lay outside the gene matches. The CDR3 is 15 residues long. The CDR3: CASRIAGGPFDEQFF. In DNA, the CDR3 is TGTGCCAGCAGAATAGCGGGGGGGCCTTTCGATGAGCAGTTCTTC.

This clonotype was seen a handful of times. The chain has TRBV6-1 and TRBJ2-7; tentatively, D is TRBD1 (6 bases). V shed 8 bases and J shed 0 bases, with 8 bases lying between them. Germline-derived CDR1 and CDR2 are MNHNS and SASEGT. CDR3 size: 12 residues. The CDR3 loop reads CASGTPSYEQYF. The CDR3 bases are TGTGCCAGCGGGACACCCTCCTACGAGCAGTACTTC.

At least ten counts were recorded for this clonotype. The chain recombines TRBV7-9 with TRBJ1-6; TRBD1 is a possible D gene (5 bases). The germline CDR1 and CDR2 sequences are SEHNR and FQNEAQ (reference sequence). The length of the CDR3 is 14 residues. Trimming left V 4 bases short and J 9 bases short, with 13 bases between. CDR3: CASSWNPQGSPLHF. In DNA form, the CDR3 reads TGTGCCAGCAGCTGGAATCCTCAGGGTTCACCCCTCCACTTT. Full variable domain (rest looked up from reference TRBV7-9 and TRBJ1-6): DTGVSQNPRHKITKRGQNVTFRCDPISEHNRLYWYRQTLGQGPEFLTYFQNEAQLEKSRLLSDRFSAERPKGSFSTLEIQRTEQGDSAMYLCASSWNPQGSPLHFGNGTRLTVT.

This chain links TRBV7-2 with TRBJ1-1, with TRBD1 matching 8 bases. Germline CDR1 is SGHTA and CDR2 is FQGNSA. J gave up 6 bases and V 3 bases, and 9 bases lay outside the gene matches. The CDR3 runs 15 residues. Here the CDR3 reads CASSFQGASTAEAFF. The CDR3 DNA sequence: TGTGCCAGCAGCTTCCAGGGGGCTAGTACAGCTGAAGCTTTCTTT.

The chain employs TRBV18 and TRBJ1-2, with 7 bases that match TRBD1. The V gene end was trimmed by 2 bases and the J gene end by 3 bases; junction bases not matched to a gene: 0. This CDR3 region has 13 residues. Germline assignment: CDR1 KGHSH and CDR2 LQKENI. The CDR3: CASSPGTDYGYTF. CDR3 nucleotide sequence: TGTGCCAGCTCACCAGGGACAGACTATGGCTACACCTTC.

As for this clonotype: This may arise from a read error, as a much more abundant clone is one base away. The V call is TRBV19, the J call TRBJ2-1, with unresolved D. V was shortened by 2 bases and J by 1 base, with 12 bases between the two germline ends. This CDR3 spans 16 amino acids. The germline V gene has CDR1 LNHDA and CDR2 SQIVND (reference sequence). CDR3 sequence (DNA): TGTGCCAGTAGTATACGGTCGCCAAATTCCTACAATGAGCAGTTCTTC. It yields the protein CASSIRSPNSYNEQFF.

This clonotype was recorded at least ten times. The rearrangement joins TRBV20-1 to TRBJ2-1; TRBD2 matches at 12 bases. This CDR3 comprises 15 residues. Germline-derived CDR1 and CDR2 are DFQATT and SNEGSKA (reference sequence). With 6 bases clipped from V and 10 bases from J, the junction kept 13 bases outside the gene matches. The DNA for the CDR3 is TGCAGTGCCCGCTGGACTAGCGGGGTTGATGGGGAGCAGTTCTTC. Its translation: CSARWTSGVDGEQFF.

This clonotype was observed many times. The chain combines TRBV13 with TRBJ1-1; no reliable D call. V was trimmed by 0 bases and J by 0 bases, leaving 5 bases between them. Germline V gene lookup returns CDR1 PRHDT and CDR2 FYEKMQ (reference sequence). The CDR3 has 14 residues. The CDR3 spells CASSLGPLNTEAFF. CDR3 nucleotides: TGTGCCAGCAGCTTAGGCCCTCTGAACACTGAAGCTTTCTTT.

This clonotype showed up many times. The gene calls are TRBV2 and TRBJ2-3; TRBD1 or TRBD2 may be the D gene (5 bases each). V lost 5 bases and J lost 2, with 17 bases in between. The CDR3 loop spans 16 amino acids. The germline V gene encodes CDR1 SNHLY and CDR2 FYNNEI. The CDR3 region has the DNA TGTGCCAGCAGTTACCCCCCGGGACGGAACACAGATACGCAGTATTTT. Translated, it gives CASSYPPGRNTDTQYF.

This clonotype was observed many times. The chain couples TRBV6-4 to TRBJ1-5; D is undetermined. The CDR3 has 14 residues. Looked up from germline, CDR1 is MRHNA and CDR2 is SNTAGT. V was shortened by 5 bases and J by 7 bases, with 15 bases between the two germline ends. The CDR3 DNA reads TGTGCCAGCAGTCCCCGGGGAGGCGGCCAGCCCCAGCATTTT. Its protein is CASSPRGGGQPQHF.

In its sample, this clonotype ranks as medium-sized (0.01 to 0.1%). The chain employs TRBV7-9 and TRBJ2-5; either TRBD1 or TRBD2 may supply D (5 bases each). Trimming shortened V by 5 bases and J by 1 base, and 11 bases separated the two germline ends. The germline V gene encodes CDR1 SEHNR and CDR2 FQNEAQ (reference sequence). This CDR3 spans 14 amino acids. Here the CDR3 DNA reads TGTGCCAGCAGCCCATCGGGACGCCAAGAGACCCAGTACTTC. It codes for CASSPSGRQETQYF.

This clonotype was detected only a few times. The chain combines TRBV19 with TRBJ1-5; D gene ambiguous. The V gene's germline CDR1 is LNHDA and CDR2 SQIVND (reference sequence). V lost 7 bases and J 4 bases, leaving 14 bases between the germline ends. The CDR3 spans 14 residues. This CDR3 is CASTIATLNQPQHF. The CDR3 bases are TGTGCCAGTACAATAGCCACGTTAAATCAGCCCCAGCATTTT. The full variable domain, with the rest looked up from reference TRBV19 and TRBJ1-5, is DGGITQSPKYLFRKEGQNVTLSCEQNLNHDAMYWYRQDPGQGLRLIYYSQIVNDFQKGDIAEGYSVSREKKESFPLTVTSAQKNPTAFYLCASTIATLNQPQHFGDGTRLSIL.

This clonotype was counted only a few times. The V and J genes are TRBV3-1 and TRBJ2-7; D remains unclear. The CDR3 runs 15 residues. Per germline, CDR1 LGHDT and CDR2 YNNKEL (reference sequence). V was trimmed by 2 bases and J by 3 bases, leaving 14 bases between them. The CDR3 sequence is CASSQQSLPYYEQYF. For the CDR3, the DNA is TGTGCCAGCAGCCAACAAAGCCTCCCCTACTACGAGCAGTACTTC.

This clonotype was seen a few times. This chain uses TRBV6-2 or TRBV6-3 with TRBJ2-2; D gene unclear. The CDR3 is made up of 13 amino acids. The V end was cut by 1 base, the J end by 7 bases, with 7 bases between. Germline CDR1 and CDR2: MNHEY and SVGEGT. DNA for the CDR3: TGTGCCAGCAGTTACTTTGCCCTCGGGGAGCTGTTTTTT. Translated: CASSYFALGELFF.

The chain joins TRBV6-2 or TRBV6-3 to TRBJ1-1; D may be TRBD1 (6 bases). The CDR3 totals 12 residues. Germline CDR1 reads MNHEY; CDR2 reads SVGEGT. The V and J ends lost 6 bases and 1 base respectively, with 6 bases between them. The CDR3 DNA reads TGTGCCAGCAGGGGACAGAACACTGAAGCTTTCTTT. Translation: CASRGQNTEAFF.

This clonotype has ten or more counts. CDR3 sequence: CASSFDLAVSTDTQYF. In DNA, the CDR3 is TGTGCCAGCAGTTTCGACCTAGCGGTGTCCACAGATACGCAGTATTTT. This rearrangement joins TRBV12-3 or TRBV12-4 to TRBJ2-3, with 7 bases aligning to TRBD2. The CDR3 runs to 16 residues. The ends lost 3 bases at V and 2 bases at J; junction bases unmatched: 8.

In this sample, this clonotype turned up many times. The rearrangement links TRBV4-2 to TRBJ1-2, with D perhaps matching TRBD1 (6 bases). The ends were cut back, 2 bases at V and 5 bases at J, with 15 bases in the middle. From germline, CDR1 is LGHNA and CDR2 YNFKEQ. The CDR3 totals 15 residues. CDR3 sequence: CASSQSGGRDYGYTF. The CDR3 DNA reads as TGTGCCAGCAGCCAAAGCGGGGGCAGGGATTATGGCTACACCTTC.